This TCR beta chain is from a study of blood T cells in healthy people across ages. Those donating, healthy Caucasian individuals from Russia, were aged roughly 6 to 95. PCR was performed a second time for about 7 to 12 cycles using a sample-barcoded 5' primer and a J-beta primer mix. Each CDR3 protein is one row after TCRdb ran MiXCR on the 5' RACE reads. The sample lists around 500,000 distinct CDR3 sequences; roughly 48% were seen once. This CDR3 comprises 16 residues. Germline assignment: CDR1 MNHNY and CDR2 SVGAGI (reference sequence). V was cut by 8 bases and J by 0 bases, with 17 bases left in between.

This sequence was found in a man older than 75 in good health. The V and J genes are TRBV6-6 and TRBJ1-5; the D is unclear. Sequencing input: blood. CDR3 residues: CASGLLDGDSNQPQHF. CDR3 sequence (DNA): TGTGCCAGCGGACTCCTGGACGGAGATAGCAATCAGCCCCAGCATTTT.